This T cell receptor beta chain was captured in a study of early stage breast cancer tumors. The overall study: Each sample averaged approximately 9.8-fold read coverage.

Study observations and caveats: Commonly generated sequences made up most enriched TCRB sequences shared between patients. Bulk DNA sequencing of unsorted cells missed chain pairing and markers.

About this clone itself: What it recognizes is unknown.

The V gene's germline CDR1 is LGHNA and CDR2 YNFKEQ. With 1 base removed from V and 2 bases from J, the gap between germline ends came to 20 bases. CDR3 length: 19 amino acids. Some clones are missing from TCRdb's copy, which holds only in-frame ones; the method was immunoSEQ multiplex PCR. The data show approximately 54,000 clones, around 78% seen once. The clonotype comes from a person aged 40 to 50 with breast cancer. The sample taken for sequencing was blood. The chain links TRBV4-2 to TRBJ2-2; weak D call: TRBD2 (7 bases). Here the CDR3 reads CASSQGLGGAQPNTGELFF. In DNA, the CDR3 is TGTGCCAGCAGCCAAGGGTTAGGGGGGGCACAACCCAACACCGGGGAGCTGTTTTTT.